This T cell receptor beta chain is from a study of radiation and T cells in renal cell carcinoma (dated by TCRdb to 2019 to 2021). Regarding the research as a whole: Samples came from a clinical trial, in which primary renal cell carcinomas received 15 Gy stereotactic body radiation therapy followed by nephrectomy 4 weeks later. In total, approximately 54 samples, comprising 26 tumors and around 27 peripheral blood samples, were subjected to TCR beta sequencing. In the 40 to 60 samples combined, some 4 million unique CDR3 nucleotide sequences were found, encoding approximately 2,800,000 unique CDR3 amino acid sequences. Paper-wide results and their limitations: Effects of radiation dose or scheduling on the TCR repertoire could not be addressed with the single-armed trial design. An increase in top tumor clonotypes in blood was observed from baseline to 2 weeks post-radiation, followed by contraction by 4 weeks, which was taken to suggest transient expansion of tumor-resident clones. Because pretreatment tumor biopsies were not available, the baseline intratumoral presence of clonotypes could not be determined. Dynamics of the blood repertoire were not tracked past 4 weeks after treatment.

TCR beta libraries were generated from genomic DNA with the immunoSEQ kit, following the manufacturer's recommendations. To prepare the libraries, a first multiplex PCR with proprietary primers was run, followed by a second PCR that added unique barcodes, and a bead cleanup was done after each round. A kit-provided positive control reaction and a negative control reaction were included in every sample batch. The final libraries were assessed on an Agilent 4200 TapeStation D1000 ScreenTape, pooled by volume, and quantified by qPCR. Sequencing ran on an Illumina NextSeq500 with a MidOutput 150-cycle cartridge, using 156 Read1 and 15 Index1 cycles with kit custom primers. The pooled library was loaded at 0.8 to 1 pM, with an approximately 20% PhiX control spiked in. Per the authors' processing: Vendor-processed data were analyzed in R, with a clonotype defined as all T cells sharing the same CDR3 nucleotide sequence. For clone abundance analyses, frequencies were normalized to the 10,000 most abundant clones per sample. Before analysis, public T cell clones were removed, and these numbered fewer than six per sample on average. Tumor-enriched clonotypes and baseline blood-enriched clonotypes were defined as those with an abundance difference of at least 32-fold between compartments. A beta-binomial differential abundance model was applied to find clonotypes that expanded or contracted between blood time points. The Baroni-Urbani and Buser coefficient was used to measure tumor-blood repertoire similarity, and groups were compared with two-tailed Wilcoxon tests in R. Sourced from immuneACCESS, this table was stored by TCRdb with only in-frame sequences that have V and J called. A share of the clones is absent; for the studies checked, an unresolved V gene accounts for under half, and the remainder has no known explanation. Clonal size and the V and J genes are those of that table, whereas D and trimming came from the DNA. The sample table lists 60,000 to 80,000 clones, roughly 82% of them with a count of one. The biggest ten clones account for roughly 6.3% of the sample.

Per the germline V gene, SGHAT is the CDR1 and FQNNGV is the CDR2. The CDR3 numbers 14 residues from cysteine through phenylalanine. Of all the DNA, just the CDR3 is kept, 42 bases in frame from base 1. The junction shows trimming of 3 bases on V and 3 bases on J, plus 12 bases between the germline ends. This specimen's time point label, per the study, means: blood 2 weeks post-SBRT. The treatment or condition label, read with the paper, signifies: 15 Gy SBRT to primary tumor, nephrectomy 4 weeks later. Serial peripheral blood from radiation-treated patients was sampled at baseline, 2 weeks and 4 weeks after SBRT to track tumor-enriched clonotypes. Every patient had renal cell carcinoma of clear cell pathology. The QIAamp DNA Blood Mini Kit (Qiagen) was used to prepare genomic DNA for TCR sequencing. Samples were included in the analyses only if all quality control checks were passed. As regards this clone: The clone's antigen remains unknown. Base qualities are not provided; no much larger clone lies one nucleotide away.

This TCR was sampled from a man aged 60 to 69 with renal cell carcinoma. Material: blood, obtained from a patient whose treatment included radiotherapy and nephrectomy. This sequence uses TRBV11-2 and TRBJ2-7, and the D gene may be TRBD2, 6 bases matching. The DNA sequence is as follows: TGTGCCAGCAGCTTCTTGGAGGGAGGCTACGAGCAGTACTTC. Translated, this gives CASSFLEGGYEQYF.